This passage covers 23 T cell receptor beta chains from one sample sequenced in a study of tumor and adjacent non-tumor tissue in lung cancer (dated by TCRdb to the late 2010s). Libraries were prepared through multiplex PCR. Sequencing instrument: Illumina HiSeq 2500. TCRbeta libraries were constructed through three rounds of nested PCR with primers (Table S4) according to protocols adapted from ARM-PCR. Starting from the raw public reads, TCRdb applied fastp trimming at Q25, assembled clones with MiXCR and retained in-frame beta chains. Entries that share a CDR3 protein sequence are merged under the most common genes and DNA. In all, the sample holds about 67,000 distinct CDR3 sequences, and more than 75% of those were seen once. In total, the top ten clones hold 35% to 50% of the sample. RNA was extracted from bulk unsorted tissue and checked for quality with a NanoDrop ND-1000 and an Agilent 2100. Normal lung samples were distant non-tumor tissue taken more than 3 cm from the tumor edge.

The sequencing input was distant non-tumor lung tissue. The source is a man aged 60-69 years with non-small cell lung cancer.

Worth noting for this clonotype: One end of the junction does not line up with germline, which may come from a read error. The rearrangement links TRBV4-2 to TRBJ2-7, with D uncertain. The germline V gene encodes CDR1 LGHNA and CDR2 YNFKEQ. The CDR3 spans 14 residues. In nucleotides, the CDR3 is TGTGCCAGTAGCCCGATAGAGGATAGGGATGAGCAGTACTTC. Translating gives CASSPIEDRDEQYF.

This chain connects TRBV6-5 to TRBJ1-2, with TRBD1 matching over 9 bases. From germline, CDR1 is MNHEY and CDR2 SVGAGI. Germline trimming cut 6 bases from V and 3 bases from J; bases unmatched to any gene: 14. The CDR3 is 17 residues long. The CDR3 bases are TGTGCCAGCAGCCCGACACCACTGACAGGGGGGGACTATGGCTACACCTTC. It is translated as CASSPTPLTGGDYGYTF.

With regard to this clonotype: This may be a read error, as it is one base from a much larger clone. This chain uses TRBV7-8 with TRBJ2-5, with 7 bases fitting TRBD2. This CDR3 is 14 amino acids long. Germline assignment: CDR1 SGHVS and CDR2 FQNEAQ. CDR3 sequence: CVSSLERGFETQYF. The CDR3 DNA sequence: TGTGTCAGCAGCTTAGAGCGGGGTTTCGAGACCCAGTACTTC.

To note about this clonotype: The junction differs from germline at one of its ends, possibly a read error. This CDR3 reads CASSPTSGSVNEQLF. In DNA form, the CDR3 reads TGTGCCAGCAGCCCGACTAGCGGGTCTGTTAATGAGCAACTCTTC. This chain uses TRBV5-4 with TRBJ2-1; the match to TRBD2 covers 10 bases. CDR3 length: 15 amino acids. CDR1 and CDR2 (germline): SGHNT, YYREEE (reference sequence). Filled out from reference TRBV5-4 and TRBJ2-1, the complete variable domain reads ETGVTQSPTHLIKTRGQQVTLRCSSQSGHNTVSWYQQALGQGPQFIFQYYREEENGRGNFPPRFSGLQFPNYSSELNVNALELDDSALYLCASSPTSGSVNEQLFGPGTRLTVL.

The sample holds many counts of this clonotype. The chain is built from TRBV28 and TRBJ2-7; 7 positions agree with TRBD1. CDR3 length equals 14 residues. V was clipped by 3 bases and J by 2 bases; unmatched bases: 4. In germline, CDR1 is MDHEN, CDR2 SYDVKM. The CDR3 loop reads CASSFFDRAYEQYF. The CDR3 bases are TGTGCCAGCAGTTTTTTTGACAGGGCCTACGAGCAGTACTTC.

As concerns this clonotype: This CDR3 fails to terminate in the conserved phenylalanine or tryptophan, so it likely reflects a read error. The V and J genes are TRBV6-2 or TRBV6-3 and TRBJ2-1, with a weak D call TRBD1 (6 bases). There are 14 residues in the CDR3. Germline CDR1 reads MNHEY; CDR2 reads SVGEGT. CDR3 residues: CDSSIQGSYNEQFL. The CDR3 nucleotides read TGTGACAGCAGTATACAGGGCTCCTACAATGAGCAGTTCCTC.

Notes on this clonotype: A much larger clone sits a single nucleotide away, making a read error possible. The gene calls are TRBV5-1 and TRBJ2-2; D call uncertain. Per the germline V gene, CDR1 is SGHRS and CDR2 is YFSETQ. The CDR3 sequence is 16 residues long. The CDR3 DNA sequence: TGCGCCCGCAGCTTCGAAGGGCGGTCCCACACCGGGGAGCTGTTTTTT. This codes for CARSFEGRSHTGELFF.

As to this clonotype: Possible read error: a much larger clone is one base away. J is TRBJ1-1 and V is TRBV28; D is undetermined. Trimming took 3 bases from V and 1 from J, leaving 6 bases between them. The CDR3 length is 13 residues. Germline V gene lookup returns CDR1 MDHEN and CDR2 SYDVKM. CDR3 nucleotides: TGTGCCAGCAGTTTGCAGTGGAACACTGAAGCTTTCTTT. Translating gives CASSLQWNTEAFF.

Regarding this clonotype: A junction end diverges from the germline sequence, so it may reflect a read error. The genes are TRBV7-9 and TRBJ2-7; TRBD1 matches 9 bases. CDR3 length equals 13 residues. Germline V CDR1 and CDR2: SEHNR, FQNEAQ (reference sequence). CDR3 sequence (DNA): TGTGCTAGCAGCGCGGGACAGGGCAACGAGCAGTACTTC. Protein: CASSAGQGNEQYF.

Many counts were recorded for this clonotype. This rearrangement joins TRBV5-4 to TRBJ1-4, with a possible D match to TRBD1 (6 bases). The CDR3 totals 16 residues. Germline CDR1 is SGHNT and CDR2 is YYREEE (reference sequence). V was trimmed by 1 base and J by 1 base, leaving 11 bases between them. The CDR3 DNA reads as TGTGCCAGCAGCTTGTGGCAGGGGAGAACTAATGAAAAACTGTTTTTT. This encodes CASSLWQGRTNEKLFF.

Comments on this clonotype: Germline is not matched at one junction end, which may reflect a read error. The V gene is TRBV28, the J gene TRBJ1-2; a possible D gene is TRBD1 (5 bases). The CDR3 loop spans 14 amino acids. Germline CDR1 MDHEN, CDR2 SYDVKM. CDR3 sequence reads: CASSPGETNYGYTF. In DNA, the CDR3 is TGTGCCAGCAGCCCGGGGGAGACAAACTATGGCTACACATTC.

In its sample, this clonotype was seen a few times. A much larger clone sits a single nucleotide away, making a read error possible. The chain combines TRBV2 with TRBJ2-1, with D maybe TRBD1 (5 bases). This CDR3 region has 14 residues. Trimming removed 7 bases at V and 6 bases at J, with 16 bases between. CDR1 and CDR2 (germline): SNHLY, FYNNEI. The CDR3 sequence is CASISGCASNEQFF. The CDR3 DNA reads as TGTGCCAGCATTTCAGGGTGCGCCTCCAATGAGCAGTTCTTC.

In its sample, this clonotype was seen a few times. This sequence may be a read error, since a much larger clone differs from it by one base. This chain uses TRBV6-2 or TRBV6-3 with TRBJ2-1; D unclear. The CDR3 totals 13 residues. Germline assignment: CDR1 MNHEY and CDR2 SVGEGT. The CDR3 region has the DNA TGTGTCAGCAGTTTAGCCCCTTACAATGAGCAGTTCTTC. Protein: CVSSLAPYNEQFF.

As concerns this clonotype: A much larger clone lies a single base off, so this may be a read error. The chain has TRBV7-3 and TRBJ2-1, with D perhaps TRBD2 (6 bases). Per the germline V gene, CDR1 is SGHTA and CDR2 is FQGTGA. This CDR3 contains 17 residues. The CDR3 here is CAISLPVGGRGYDEQFF. CDR3 nucleotides: TGTGCCATCAGCTTACCGGTGGGAGGTCGGGGATACGATGAGCAGTTCTTC.

This clonotype is labeled as medium-sized. The CDR3 DNA follows: TGCAGCGCCCAGAATAATGGCAACTACGAGCAGTACTTC. It yields the protein CSAQNNGNYEQYF. The rearrangement joins TRBV29-1 to TRBJ2-7; unclear D gene. Germline lookup yields CDR1 SQVTM and CDR2 ANQGSEA. The CDR3 is 13 amino acids. V dropped 7 bases and J dropped 3 bases, with 16 bases sitting between them.

This clonotype was recorded many times. The chain couples TRBV15 to TRBJ1-3; D possibly corresponds to TRBD1 (5 bases). The CDR3 extends over 14 amino acids. The ends were cut back, 5 bases at V and 5 bases at J, with 13 bases in the middle. Germline lookup yields CDR1 LNHNV and CDR2 YYDKDF (reference sequence). The DNA of the CDR3 is TGTGCCACCAGCGCAGCCACGGACAGAAACACCATATATTTT. As protein: CATSAATDRNTIYF.

In regard to this clonotype: Since no conserved phenylalanine or tryptophan closes the CDR3, a read error is the likely cause. It is unclear where the CDR3 begins or ends on the DNA, so no DNA is shown, and the CDR3 is as TCRdb lists it. This sequence joins TRBV6-1 and TRBJ2-2. Germline V gives CDR1 MNHNS, CDR2 SASEGT. The CDR3 spans 13 residues, counting both ends. The CDR3 protein is CASSDRASGELFS.

Concerning this clonotype itself: This sequence may be a read error, since a much larger clone differs from it by one base. This chain uses TRBV7-8 with TRBJ2-5; D not certain. The CDR3 extends over 15 amino acids. Germline-derived CDR1 and CDR2 are SGHVS and FQNEAQ. The CDR3 reads CASSLLINPVEIQYF. DNA of the CDR3: TGTGCCAGCAGCTTACTTATAAATCCGGTGGAGATCCAGTACTTC.

This rearrangement joins TRBV11-3 to TRBJ1-2; D is ambiguous. This CDR3 spans 11 amino acids. Germline V lookup: CDR1 SGHNT, CDR2 YENEEA. Trimming stripped 4 bases from V and 7 bases from J, with 7 bases between. CDR3 sequence: CASSSKGGYTF. In DNA form, the CDR3 reads TGTGCCAGCAGCTCGAAGGGTGGCTACACCTTC.

As concerns this clonotype: A read error is likely, as this CDR3 ends without the conserved phenylalanine or tryptophan. The chain has TRBV6-5 and TRBJ2-6; D assignment may be TRBD1 or TRBD2 (5 bases each). There are 14 residues in the CDR3. CDR1 MNHEY and CDR2 SVGAGI come from the germline V gene. CDR3 amino acids: CASNGLSGGNVLTS. CDR3 coding DNA: TGTGCCAGCAACGGGCTATCTGGGGGCAACGTCCTGACTTCC.

The chain uses TRBV19 and TRBJ1-5; no reliable D call. The CDR3 consists of 13 residues. CDR1 and CDR2 from the germline V gene are LNHDA and SQIVND (reference sequence). V was clipped by 5 bases and J by 2 bases, with 7 bases between them. The CDR3 DNA sequence: TGTGCCAGTAGTTCGGGTGGCAATCAGCCCCAGCATTTT. Its translation: CASSSGGNQPQHF.

Concerning this clonotype: One junction end disagrees with the germline gene, perhaps due to a read error. The chain has TRBV4-1 and TRBJ2-7; D might be TRBD1 (5 bases). CDR3 size: 17 residues. Germline V gene sequence: CDR1 MGHRA, CDR2 YSYEKL. DNA of the CDR3: TGCGCCAGCAGGCAAGATGGGGCCGGCTCCCCTCTAATTAAGCAGTACTTC. Translated, it gives CASRQDGAGSPLIKQYF.

As to this clonotype: Mismatch with germline at one junction end may stem from a read error. V usage is TRBV20-1 and J usage is TRBJ2-7; 9 nucleotides agree with TRBD2. There are 12 residues in the CDR3. Per germline, CDR1 DFQATT and CDR2 SNEGSKA (reference sequence). The CDR3 protein is CGASGASYEQYF. The CDR3 DNA is TGCGGTGCTAGCGGGGCTTCCTACGAGCAGTACTTC.